These 15 T cell receptor beta chains share one sample of origin, sequenced in a study of OX40 agonist ivuxolimab in advanced cancers. TCRdb's table, derived via immunoSEQ multiplex PCR, lists solely in-frame clones and lacks some. This table has more than 80,000 clones, roughly 91% appearing once. Sequences were derived from CD4+ or CD8+ T cells sorted from blood, sampled in a trial of the OX40 agonist ivuxolimab. These receptor sequences come from an adult with an advanced solid tumor such as melanoma, head and neck, liver or kidney cancer.

In nucleotides, the CDR3 is TGTGCCAGCATCGGGGGGGGTGTTCACCACTTT. Amino acids: CASIGGGVHHF. The V call is TRBV6-1, the J call TRBJ1-6, with a weak D call TRBD1 (5 bases). Trimming shortened V by 7 bases and J by 18 bases, and 16 bases separated the two germline ends. The CDR3 has 11 amino acids. CDR1 and CDR2 from the germline V gene are MNHNS and SASEGT.

The J gene is TRBJ1-1, the V gene TRBV7-2; the D gene is possibly TRBD1 (5 bases). Germline CDR1 is SGHTA and CDR2 is FQGNSA. Trimming removed 6 bases from V and 0 bases from J, with 14 bases in between. The CDR3 has 15 amino acids. The CDR3 spells CASRSQGRMNTEAFF. CDR3 DNA: TGTGCCAGCAGATCCCAGGGACGGATGAACACTGAAGCTTTCTTT.

The J gene is TRBJ2-7, the V gene TRBV10-2; no clear D gene. CDR1 and CDR2 (germline): WSHSY, SAAADI. The CDR3 runs 11 residues. Trimming took 4 bases from V and 5 from J, leaving 6 bases between them. The CDR3: CASSGPNEQYF. As DNA, the CDR3 is TGCGCCAGCAGTGGCCCCAACGAGCAGTACTTC.

The V call is TRBV19, the J call TRBJ2-2; D call uncertain. Trimming took off 2 bases at V and 1 base at J, with 5 bases between the two ends. This CDR3 comprises 14 residues. Germline CDR1 LNHDA, CDR2 SQIVND (reference sequence). CDR3 sequence: CASSIKGNTGELFF. CDR3 DNA sequence: TGTGCCAGTAGTATAAAGGGGAACACCGGGGAGCTGTTTTTT. Combining the CDR3 with reference TRBV19 and TRBJ2-2 gives the whole variable domain DGGITQSPKYLFRKEGQNVTLSCEQNLNHDAMYWYRQDPGQGLRLIYYSQIVNDFQKGDIAEGYSVSREKKESFPLTVTSAQKNPTAFYLCASSIKGNTGELFFGEGSRLTVL.

This rearrangement joins TRBV5-1 to TRBJ2-7; D tentatively reads TRBD1 or TRBD2 (5 bases each). V lost 0 bases, J lost 3 bases, and 16 bases lay in between. Germline CDR1 and CDR2: SGHRS and YFSETQ. The CDR3 runs to 16 residues. The CDR3 nucleotides are TGCGCCAGCAGCTTGGCCCCCAAAGGGACCGGCTACGAGCAGTACTTC. Translating gives CASSLAPKGTGYEQYF.

This clone appeared once. The chain combines TRBV6-5 with TRBJ1-3, with 9 bases lining up with TRBD1. Trimming at V came to 6 bases and at J to 3 bases, leaving 6 bases not matched to a gene. Germline assignment: CDR1 MNHEY and CDR2 SVGAGI. The CDR3 spans 15 residues. CDR3 residues: CASRTGTGFGNTIYF. As DNA, the CDR3 is TGTGCCAGCAGAACCGGGACAGGGTTTGGAAACACCATATATTTT.

The chain combines TRBV7-8 with TRBJ2-2, with 12 bases that match TRBD2. CDR1 is SGHVS and CDR2 is FQNEAQ in the germline V gene. V was pared by 5 bases and J by 4 bases, with 14 bases of the junction left unmatched. The CDR3 has 19 amino acids. CDR3 sequence: CASSPRRSLAGGLTGELFF. CDR3 sequence (DNA): TGTGCCAGCAGCCCGAGGCGTTCCCTAGCGGGAGGGCTCACCGGGGAGCTGTTTTTT.

Points on this clone: The sample carries other DNA sequences with the same CDR3. This sequence joins TRBV7-2 and TRBJ2-1, with D perhaps given as TRBD1 or TRBD2 (6 bases each). Germline CDR1 SGHTA, CDR2 FQGNSA. The ends were cut back, 3 bases at V and 2 bases at J, with 11 bases in the middle. The CDR3 has 15 amino acids. CDR3 in DNA: TGTGCCAGCAGCTTGGGGGGCCGTACCTACAATGAGCAGTTCTTC. Translated, it gives CASSLGGRTYNEQFF.

The chain recombines TRBV19 with TRBJ1-1, with a tentative D call TRBD1 (5 bases). V lost 5 bases and J 5 bases, leaving 9 bases between the germline ends. Germline CDR1 LNHDA, CDR2 SQIVND (reference sequence). This CDR3 spans 12 amino acids. The CDR3 DNA reads TGTGCCAGTAGTGACAGTTATACTGAAGCTTTCTTT. Translated, it gives CASSDSYTEAFF.

This rearrangement joins TRBV11-2 to TRBJ2-7, with 7 bases lining up with TRBD1. Per the germline V gene, CDR1 is SGHAT and CDR2 is FQNNGV. With 1 base clipped from V and 2 bases from J, the junction kept 5 bases outside the gene matches. The CDR3 is made up of 15 amino acids. The CDR3 nucleotides are TGTGCCAGCAGCTTAGTGGGCAGGGGGACCTACGAGCAGTACTTC. Translating it yields CASSLVGRGTYEQYF.

This CDR3 reads CSVMTATSISTDTQYF. CDR3 nucleotide sequence: TGCAGCGTTATGACAGCCACCTCGATTAGCACAGATACGCAGTATTTT. The J gene is TRBJ2-3, the V gene TRBV29-1; D might be TRBD1 (5 bases). Per the germline V gene, CDR1 is SQVTM and CDR2 is ANQGSEA. CDR3 length equals 16 residues. V was shortened by 5 bases and J by 0 bases, with 18 bases between the two germline ends.

The chain carries TRBV18 and TRBJ2-7; D is unclear. CDR3 length: 14 amino acids. The germline V gene has CDR1 KGHSH and CDR2 LQKENI. Trimming pared 3 bases from V and 7 bases from J, leaving 16 bases between. The CDR3 region is CASSPDRSIGEQYF. The CDR3 bases are TGTGCCAGCTCACCCGACCGGTCCATTGGTGAGCAGTACTTC.

Remarks on this clone: Other DNA sequences in the sample encode the same CDR3. The genes are TRBV5-1 and TRBJ2-7; D remains unclear. V dropped 3 bases and J dropped 0 bases, with 4 bases sitting between them. Germline CDR1 SGHRS, CDR2 YFSETQ. This CDR3 spans 12 amino acids. For the CDR3, the DNA is TGCGCCAGCAGCTCATCCTCCTACGAGCAGTACTTC. It specifies CASSSSSYEQYF. Together with reference TRBV5-1 and TRBJ2-7, the CDR3 gives the full variable domain: KAGVTQTPRYLIKTRGQQVTLSCSPISGHRSVSWYQQTPGQGLQFLFEYFSETQRNKGNFPGRFSGRQFSNSRSEMNVSTLELGDSALYLCASSSSSYEQYFGPGTRLTVT.

The V and J genes are TRBV10-3 and TRBJ2-7; TRBD1 matches 9 bases. J was trimmed by 4 bases and V by 6 bases; bases with no gene match: 7. CDR3 length: 14 residues. The germline CDR1 and CDR2 sequences are ENHRY and SYGVKD. CDR3 coding DNA: TGTGCCATCAGCTCGGGACAGGGATTATACGAGCAGTACTTC. Its translation is CAISSGQGLYEQYF.

The chain combines TRBV7-6 with TRBJ2-2, with 13 bases lining up with TRBD2. CDR3 length: 16 residues. Germline V gene sequence: CDR1 SGHVS, CDR2 FNYEAQ. The V gene end was trimmed by 4 bases and the J gene end by 4 bases; junction bases not matched to a gene: 3. The chain's CDR3 is CASSSRLAGGTGELFF. The CDR3 bases are TGTGCCAGCAGCTCACGACTAGCGGGAGGCACCGGGGAGCTGTTTTTT.